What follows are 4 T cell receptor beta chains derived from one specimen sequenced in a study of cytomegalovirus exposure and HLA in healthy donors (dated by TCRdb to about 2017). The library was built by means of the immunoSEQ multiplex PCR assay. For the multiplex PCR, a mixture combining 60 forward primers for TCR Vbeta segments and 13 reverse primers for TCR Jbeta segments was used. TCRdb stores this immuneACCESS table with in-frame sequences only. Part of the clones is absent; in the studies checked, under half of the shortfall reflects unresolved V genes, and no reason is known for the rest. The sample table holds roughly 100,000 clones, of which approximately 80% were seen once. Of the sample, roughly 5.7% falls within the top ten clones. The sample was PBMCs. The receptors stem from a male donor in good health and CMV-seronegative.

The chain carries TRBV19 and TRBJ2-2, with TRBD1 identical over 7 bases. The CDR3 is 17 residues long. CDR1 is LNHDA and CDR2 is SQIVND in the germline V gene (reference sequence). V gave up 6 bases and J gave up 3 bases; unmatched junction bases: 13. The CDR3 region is CASRESAQGVYTGELFF. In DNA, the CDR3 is TGTGCCAGTAGGGAAAGTGCCCAGGGGGTATACACCGGGGAGCTGTTTTTT.

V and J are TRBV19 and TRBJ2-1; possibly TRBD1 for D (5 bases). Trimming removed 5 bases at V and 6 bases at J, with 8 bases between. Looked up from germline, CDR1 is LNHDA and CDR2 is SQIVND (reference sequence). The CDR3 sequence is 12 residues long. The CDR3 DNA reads TGTGCCAGTAGTGAAGGGGCCAATGAGCAGTTCTTC. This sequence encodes CASSEGANEQFF.

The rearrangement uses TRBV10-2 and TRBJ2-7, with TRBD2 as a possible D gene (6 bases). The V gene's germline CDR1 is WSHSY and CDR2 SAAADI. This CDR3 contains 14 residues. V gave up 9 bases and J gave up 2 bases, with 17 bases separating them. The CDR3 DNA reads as TGCGCCAGTACGGGAGCTATCCTACCCTACGAGCAGTACTTC. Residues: CASTGAILPYEQYF.

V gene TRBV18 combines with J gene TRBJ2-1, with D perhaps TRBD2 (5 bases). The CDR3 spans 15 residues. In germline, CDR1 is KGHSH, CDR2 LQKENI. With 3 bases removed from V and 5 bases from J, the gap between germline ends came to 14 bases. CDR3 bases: TGTGCCAGCTCACCCGGATCCGGGATCAACAATGAGCAGTTCTTC. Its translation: CASSPGSGINNEQFF.